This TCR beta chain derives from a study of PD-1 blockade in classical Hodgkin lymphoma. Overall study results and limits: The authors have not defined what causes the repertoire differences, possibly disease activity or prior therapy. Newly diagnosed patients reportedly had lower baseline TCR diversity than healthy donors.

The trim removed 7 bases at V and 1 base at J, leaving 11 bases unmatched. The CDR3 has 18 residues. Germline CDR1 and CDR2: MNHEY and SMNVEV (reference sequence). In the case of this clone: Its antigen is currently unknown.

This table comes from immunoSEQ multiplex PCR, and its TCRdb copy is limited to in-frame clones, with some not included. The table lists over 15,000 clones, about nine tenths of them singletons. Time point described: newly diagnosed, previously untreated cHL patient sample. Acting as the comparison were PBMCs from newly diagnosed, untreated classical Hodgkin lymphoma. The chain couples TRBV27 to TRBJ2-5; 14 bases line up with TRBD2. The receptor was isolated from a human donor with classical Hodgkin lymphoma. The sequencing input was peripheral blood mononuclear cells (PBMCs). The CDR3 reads CASITPGLAGETQETQYF. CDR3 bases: TGTGCCAGCATCACGCCGGGACTAGCGGGAGAGACCCAAGAGACCCAGTACTTC.